This TCR beta chain was found in a study of blood T cell repertoires in COVID-19. Overall study: Acute and convalescent COVID-19 specimens originated in the United States, Italy and Spain. The cDNA or gDNA used as material had been derived from T cells, B-cell-depleted T cells, or PBMCs.

Unmatched junction bases numbered 10, after V lost 7 bases and J lost 4 bases. Germline assignment: CDR1 MDHEN and CDR2 SYDVKM. This CDR3 spans 16 amino acids. Seattle participants joined during active infection and were tracked over time. Profiling relied on immunoSEQ multiplex PCR, and the TCRdb table lists in-frame clones only, not all of them. Of approximately 70,000 clones listed, roughly nine tenths are singletons. This clonotype originated in a man aged 40-50 years with COVID-19, enrolled during active disease. The V gene is TRBV28, the J gene TRBJ1-2; 12 bases align to TRBD1. The specimen was peripheral blood. The DNA for the CDR3 is TGTGCCAGCACCCCCGGGACAGGGGGCGCCGGCTATGGCTACACCTTC. Translating it yields CASTPGTGGAGYGYTF.